The T cell receptor beta chain described here comes from a study of control samples from healthy donors and cancer patients. Germline CDR1 and CDR2: SGHDT and YYEEEE. Trimming took off 2 bases at V and 0 bases at J, with 17 bases between the two ends. The CDR3 contains 17 residues. Profiling relied on immunoSEQ multiplex PCR, and the TCRdb table lists in-frame clones only, not all of them. The sample lists 130,000 or so clones; 70% to 90% were seen once. Sequencing was carried out using blood. J is TRBJ1-2 and V is TRBV5-6, with D tentatively TRBD1 (6 bases). This TCR derives from a man in his forties or fifties in good health. This CDR3 reads CASSFTGPAPSNYGYTF. CDR3 nucleotides: TGTGCCAGCAGCTTCACAGGGCCAGCACCCTCTAACTATGGCTACACCTTC.